This TCR beta chain derives from a study of blood T cell repertoires in COVID-19. Study overall: Samples of COVID-19 (acute and convalescent) were obtained from the United States, Italy and Spain. The analysed material was cDNA or gDNA that came from T cells, B-cell-depleted T cells, or PBMCs.

In the authors' workflow: The authors estimated nucleated cell counts from reference gene primer amplification. Measured with immunoSEQ multiplex PCR; TCRdb has only the in-frame clones, and not every one. From that table come the V and J calls and clone size; the DNA was used to work out D and trimming. This table holds approximately 40,000 clones, over 75% found once. The sequencing input was peripheral blood. The source of this sequence is a human donor in a cohort sampled during active COVID-19.

CDR3 coding DNA: TGTGCCAGCAGGCTCCGGACTGAAGCTTTCTTT. It is translated as CASRLRTEAFF. The genes are TRBV28 and TRBJ1-1; D remains ambiguous. CDR3 size: 11 residues. Trimming took 6 bases from V and 5 from J, leaving 7 bases between them. Germline V gene sequence: CDR1 MDHEN, CDR2 SYDVKM.